What follows are 23 T cell receptor beta chains derived from one specimen sequenced in a study of PD-1 blockade in classical Hodgkin lymphoma. Following autologous stem cell transplantation, relapse occurred in every patient, and exposure to brentuximab vedotin varied. Repertoires were generated with immunoSEQ multiplex PCR, while TCRdb's copy carries only in-frame clones and drops some. Here the sample spans roughly 60,000 clones, 90% being singletons. The source material was peripheral blood mononuclear cells (PBMCs), sampled at baseline. The receptors were gathered from a human donor with classical Hodgkin lymphoma.

The chain recombines TRBV5-6 with TRBJ1-2; no firm D call. V was trimmed by 1 base and J by 0 bases, leaving 13 bases between them. Germline CDR1 and CDR2: SGHDT and YYEEEE. The CDR3 totals 16 residues. Written as DNA, the CDR3 is TGTGCCAGCAGCTTGCTCGCAGGATTACCTAACTATGGCTACACCTTC. Translated, it gives CASSLLAGLPNYGYTF.

This clone was detected once. Other DNA sequences in this specimen translate into the identical CDR3. CDR3 sequence reads: CASSGTGGNQPQHF. The CDR3 nucleotides are TGTGCCAGCAGCGGGACAGGGGGAAATCAGCCCCAGCATTTT. The chain couples TRBV2 to TRBJ1-5; 11 nucleotides agree with TRBD1. The CDR3 contains 14 residues. Germline CDR1 reads SNHLY; CDR2 reads FYNNEI. The V gene end was trimmed by 6 bases and the J gene end by 4 bases; junction bases not matched to a gene: 2.

The V and J genes are TRBV5-4 and TRBJ1-1; 7 bases match TRBD1. This CDR3 contains 11 residues. Germline-derived CDR1 and CDR2 are SGHNT and YYREEE (reference sequence). With 5 bases clipped from V and 11 bases from J, the junction kept 6 bases outside the gene matches. The DNA for the CDR3 is TGTGCCAGCAGGGATCAGGGGGACGCTTTCTTT. As protein: CASRDQGDAFF. The full variable domain, rest sourced from reference TRBV5-4 and TRBJ1-1, is ETGVTQSPTHLIKTRGQQVTLRCSSQSGHNTVSWYQQALGQGPQFIFQYYREEENGRGNFPPRFSGLQFPNYSSELNVNALELDDSALYLCASRDQGDAFFGQGTRLTVV.

J is TRBJ2-7 and V is TRBV2; D is ambiguous. The V and J ends lost 0 bases and 6 bases respectively, with 6 bases between them. Germline V gene sequence: CDR1 SNHLY, CDR2 FYNNEI. The length of the CDR3 is 12 residues. The CDR3 protein is CASSEATSEQYF. CDR3 nucleotide sequence: TGTGCCAGCAGTGAAGCGACGTCCGAGCAGTACTTC.

The chain joins TRBV11-2 to TRBJ2-3; TRBD1 matches at 9 bases. CDR1 is SGHAT and CDR2 is FQNNGV in the germline V gene. V lost 3 bases and J lost 12; bases outside the gene matches: 4. The CDR3 sequence is 12 residues long. The CDR3 is CASSLGQGYQYF. CDR3 DNA: TGTGCCAGCAGCTTGGGACAGGGATACCAGTATTTT.

This clone was observed a single time. This chain connects TRBV7-2 to TRBJ1-2; perhaps TRBD1 as D (6 bases). V was pared by 3 bases and J by 7 bases, with 12 bases between. Germline V gene lookup returns CDR1 SGHTA and CDR2 FQGNSA. This CDR3 region has 13 residues. In DNA form, the CDR3 reads TGTGCCAGCAGCTTGGGGGGGGCGAGTGGCTACACCTTC. Residues: CASSLGGASGYTF.

The chain uses TRBV2 and TRBJ1-1; D uncertain. V dropped 6 bases and J dropped 4 bases, with 21 bases sitting between them. This CDR3 has 16 amino acids. Germline values: CDR1 SNHLY, CDR2 FYNNEI. The CDR3 sequence is CASRLFHDMSFTEAFF. CDR3 DNA sequence: TGTGCCAGCAGGCTCTTCCATGATATGTCGTTCACTGAAGCTTTCTTT.

This clone was detected only a few times. The genes are TRBV6-1 and TRBJ1-6; D unclear. CDR3 length: 13 residues. V gave up 1 base and J gave up 8 bases, with 6 bases separating them. CDR1 is MNHNS and CDR2 is SASEGT in the germline V gene. The CDR3 nucleotides are TGTGCCAGCAGTGAAGTAGGTGATTCACCCCTCCACTTT. This codes for CASSEVGDSPLHF.

This chain uses TRBV28 with TRBJ2-7; 8 bases match TRBD2. The V segment lost 5 bases and the J segment 0 bases; nucleotides outside the gene matches: 12. The CDR3 covers 17 residues. The germline gives CDR1 MDHEN, CDR2 SYDVKM. CDR3 protein: CASSAPGLARDSYEQYF. The CDR3 nucleotides are TGTGCCAGCAGTGCACCCGGACTAGCCAGAGACTCCTACGAGCAGTACTTC.

This clone was counted a few times. The V gene is TRBV11-2, the J gene TRBJ2-1, with D perhaps matching TRBD1 (6 bases). Germline loops: CDR1 SGHAT, CDR2 FQNNGV. The V and J ends lost 4 bases and 2 bases respectively, with 15 bases between them. The CDR3 runs 16 residues. The CDR3, as DNA: TGTGCCAGCAGCTCGGTCCGGGACACGACCTACAATGAGCAGTTCTTC. Translated, it gives CASSSVRDTTYNEQFF.

This clone has only one observation. The rearrangement uses TRBV4-1 and TRBJ2-7; D possibly uses TRBD1 or TRBD2 (5 bases each). The CDR3 runs to 15 residues. Trimming pared 6 bases from V and 3 bases from J, leaving 18 bases between. Germline V lookup: CDR1 MGHRA, CDR2 YSYEKL. Written as DNA, the CDR3 is TGCGCCAGCAGTCACACAGGTGAAGCGGACTACGAGCAGTACTTC. Its translation: CASSHTGEADYEQYF.

This chain links TRBV7-9 with TRBJ2-3; no firm D call. CDR1 and CDR2 (germline): SEHNR, FQNEAQ (reference sequence). The germline V and J ends were trimmed by 5 bases and 1 base, with 13 bases remaining between them. The CDR3 consists of 15 residues. The CDR3 region has the DNA TGTGCCAGCAGCCTGTCGGAGTGGGGCACAGATACGCAGTATTTT. Translation: CASSLSEWGTDTQYF.

This clone was detected only once. CDR3 DNA: TGTGCCAGTAGTGATTATGCCCTCAATGAGCAGTTCTTC. Amino acid sequence: CASSDYALNEQFF. The J gene is TRBJ2-1, the V gene TRBV19; D gene ambiguous. This CDR3 is 13 amino acids long. With 5 bases removed from V and 6 bases from J, the gap between germline ends came to 11 bases. Germline V gene sequence: CDR1 LNHDA, CDR2 SQIVND (reference sequence).

The CDR3 DNA reads as TGCGCCAGCAGCCGCCAACACCCCCAAGAGACCCAGTACTTC. Translating it yields CASSRQHPQETQYF. V gene TRBV4-1 combines with J gene TRBJ2-5; D unresolved. Germline lookup yields CDR1 MGHRA and CDR2 YSYEKL. The CDR3 sequence is 14 residues long. The germline V and J ends were trimmed by 4 bases and 1 base, with 10 bases remaining between them.

This clone was recorded once. The gene calls are TRBV9 and TRBJ2-4; the D gene could be TRBD1 or TRBD2 (6 bases each). The CDR3 has 15 residues. The germline V gene encodes CDR1 SGDLS and CDR2 YYNGEE. The V end was cut by 3 bases, the J end by 6 bases, with 16 bases between. CDR3 sequence reads: CASSASGTGANIQYF. Written as DNA, the CDR3 is TGTGCCAGCAGCGCCTCCGGGACGGGGGCAAACATTCAGTACTTC.

V and J are TRBV7-6 and TRBJ1-1; D is undetermined. From germline, CDR1 is SGHVS and CDR2 FNYEAQ. Trimming took off 0 bases at V and 4 bases at J, with 9 bases between the two ends. This CDR3 spans 14 amino acids. CDR3 DNA: TGTGCCAGCAGCTTAGCGTTTTCAGCCACTGAAGCTTTCTTT. Translated: CASSLAFSATEAFF. The full variable domain, rest sourced from reference TRBV7-6 and TRBJ1-1, is GAGVSQSPRYKVTKRGQDVALRCDPISGHVSLYWYRQALGQGPEFLTYFNYEAQQDKSGLPNDRFSAERPEGSISTLTIQRTEQRDSAMYRCASSLAFSATEAFFGQGTRLTVV.

The genes are TRBV27 and TRBJ2-3, with 8 bases identical to TRBD1. Trimming took 6 bases from V and 6 from J; bases not matched to a gene: 5. The CDR3 consists of 13 residues. Per the germline V gene, CDR1 is MNHEY and CDR2 is SMNVEV (reference sequence). The chain's CDR3 is CASRWTGRDTQYF. CDR3 nucleotide sequence: TGTGCCAGCAGGTGGACAGGGAGGGATACGCAGTATTTT.

The chain employs TRBV19 and TRBJ1-5; D gene unclear. The CDR3 consists of 14 residues. V was trimmed by 7 bases and J by 0 bases, leaving 10 bases between them. The germline V gene has CDR1 LNHDA and CDR2 SQIVND (reference sequence). The CDR3 bases are TGTGCCAGTATGTTAAGGGATAGCAATCAGCCCCAGCATTTT. Its translation is CASMLRDSNQPQHF.

This chain joins TRBV7-9 and TRBJ1-1, with D possibly being TRBD1 (5 bases). This CDR3 has 12 amino acids. CDR1 is SEHNR, CDR2 FQNEAQ, per germline (reference sequence). With 3 bases removed from V and 10 bases from J, the gap between germline ends came to 12 bases. CDR3 nucleotide sequence: TGTGCCAGCAGCTTGGGGGGGAAGATAGCTTTCTTT. Translating it yields CASSLGGKIAFF.

The J gene is TRBJ2-3, the V gene TRBV4-2; 9 bases are shared with TRBD2. V was clipped by 4 bases and J by 6 bases; unmatched bases: 17. Germline V gives CDR1 LGHNA, CDR2 YNFKEQ. This CDR3 contains 18 residues. The CDR3 DNA reads TGTGCCAGCAGCCCCCCCGGCGGACTAGCGATGGAATGGGATACGCAGTATTTT. It is translated as CASSPPGGLAMEWDTQYF.

This clone appeared once. This rearrangement joins TRBV6-5 to TRBJ1-1; no definite D call. Trimming removed 5 bases from V and 5 bases from J, with 9 bases in between. The CDR3 has 12 amino acids. Germline CDR1 is MNHEY and CDR2 is SVGAGI. CDR3 protein: CASSRRDTEAFF. In DNA, the CDR3 is TGTGCCAGCAGTCGGAGGGATACTGAAGCTTTCTTT.

The V call is TRBV6-1, the J call TRBJ1-2; weak D call: TRBD1 (5 bases). CDR1 and CDR2 (germline): MNHNS, SASEGT. The V and J ends lost 8 bases and 5 bases respectively, with 15 bases between them. This CDR3 is 13 amino acids long. The CDR3 sequence: CASEGRKRYGYTF. CDR3 DNA: TGTGCCAGCGAGGGGAGGAAGAGGTATGGCTACACCTTC.

CDR3 DNA: TGCGCCAGCAGCTCAGCTATGGGGGCGTGGGAGCAGTACTTC. Encoded protein: CASSSAMGAWEQYF. The chain has TRBV5-1 and TRBJ2-7; tentatively, D is TRBD1 (6 bases). This CDR3 has 14 residues. Germline V lookup: CDR1 SGHRS, CDR2 YFSETQ. V lost 3 bases, J lost 7 bases, and 17 bases lay in between.